This TCR beta chain was captured in a study of T cells in Graves' hyperthyroidism and ophthalmopathy. The wider study: Prior to any treatment, at the point of initial diagnosis, peripheral blood was collected.

Germline CDR1 and CDR2: LGHDT and YNNKEL (reference sequence). The CDR3 consists of 16 residues. Between the trimmed V and J ends, which lost 5 bases and 2 bases, there was a span of 16 bases. Findings and caveats of the study: Most thyroid clonotypes with frequency above 0.001 were detected in blood.

TCR beta CDR3 region amplification was performed from RNA transcripts. Initially, a first-round RT-PCR of the TCR CDR3 employed the HTBI primer set. TCRdb ran MiXCR on the multiplex PCR reads and lists one entry per CDR3 protein. Of around 340,000 distinct CDR3 sequences listed, 15% to 20% were seen once; the top ten hold around 35%. In this sample, this clonotype turned up many times. Its antigen is not known. Material for sequencing was blood. This sequence originates from a woman aged 25-40 years with Graves' hyperthyroidism that later progressed to Graves' ophthalmopathy. The chain couples TRBV3-1 to TRBJ2-1; TRBD1 is a possible D gene (5 bases). DNA for the CDR3: TGTGCCAGCAGCTCGCGCCGACAGAGGCCCTACAATGAGCAGTTCTTC. Amino acids: CASSSRRQRPYNEQFF.